Following are 3 T cell receptor beta chains from one sample sequenced in a study of blood T cell repertoires in COVID-19. TCRdb's copy holds only in-frame clones and misses some; the assay was immunoSEQ multiplex PCR. The table includes a few hundred thousand clones, roughly nine tenths detected once. Sequencing used peripheral blood. The receptor set was obtained from a woman aged 40 to 50 who had recovered from COVID-19.

The V call is TRBV4-1, the J call TRBJ2-2; D remains ambiguous. This CDR3 region has 16 residues. Trimming took 1 base from V and 6 from J, leaving 15 bases between them. Germline V gene lookup returns CDR1 MGHRA and CDR2 YSYEKL. CDR3 loop: CASSQVWATLPGELFF. Written as DNA, the CDR3 is TGCGCCAGCAGCCAAGTGTGGGCTACCCTCCCCGGGGAGCTGTTTTTT.

This chain uses TRBV18 with TRBJ1-2; TRBD1 might be the D (5 bases). V lost 0 bases, J lost 4 bases, and 9 bases lay in between. In germline, CDR1 is KGHSH, CDR2 LQKENI. The CDR3 contains 14 residues. CDR3 loop: CASSPPPGGYGYTF. The CDR3 DNA reads as TGTGCCAGCTCACCACCACCGGGGGGCTATGGCTACACCTTC.

This clone was seen just once. The chain combines TRBV2 with TRBJ2-1, with D tentatively TRBD1 (5 bases). Trimming removed 7 bases at V and 8 bases at J, with 18 bases between. The CDR3 runs to 14 residues. CDR1 and CDR2 (germline): SNHLY, FYNNEI. This CDR3 is CASTVSGWSDEQFF. The CDR3 DNA reads as TGTGCCAGCACTGTTTCAGGGTGGTCAGATGAGCAGTTCTTC.